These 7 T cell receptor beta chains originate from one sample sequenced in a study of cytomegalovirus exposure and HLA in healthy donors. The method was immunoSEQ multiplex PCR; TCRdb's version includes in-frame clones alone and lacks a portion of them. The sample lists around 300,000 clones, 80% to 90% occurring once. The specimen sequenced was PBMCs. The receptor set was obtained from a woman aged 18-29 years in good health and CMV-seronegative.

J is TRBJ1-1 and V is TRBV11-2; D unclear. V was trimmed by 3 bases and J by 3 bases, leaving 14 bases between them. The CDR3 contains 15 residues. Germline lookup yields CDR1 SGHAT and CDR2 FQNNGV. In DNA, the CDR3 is TGTGCCAGCAGCTTCTTAGGCGATCGGGACACTGAAGCTTTCTTT. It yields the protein CASSFLGDRDTEAFF.

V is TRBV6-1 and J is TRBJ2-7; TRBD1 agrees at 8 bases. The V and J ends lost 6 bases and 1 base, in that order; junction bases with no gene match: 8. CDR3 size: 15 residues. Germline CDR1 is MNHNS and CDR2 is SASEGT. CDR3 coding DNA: TGTGCCAGCAGGGGGGACAGGATCGGATCCTACGAGCAGTACTTC. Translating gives CASRGDRIGSYEQYF.

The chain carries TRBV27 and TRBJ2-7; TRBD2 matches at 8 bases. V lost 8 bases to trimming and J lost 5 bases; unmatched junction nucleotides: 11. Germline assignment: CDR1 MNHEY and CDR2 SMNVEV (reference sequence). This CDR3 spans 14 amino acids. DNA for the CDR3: TGTGCCAGCGGGCCGGGACTAGGGGTCCACGAGCAGTACTTC. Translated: CASGPGLGVHEQYF.

CDR3 protein: CASSSTYEQYF. The CDR3 DNA reads TGTGCCAGCAGTTCAACCTACGAGCAGTACTTC. The V gene is TRBV9, the J gene TRBJ2-7; no reliable D call. Germline-derived CDR1 and CDR2 are SGDLS and YYNGEE. The CDR3 extends over 11 amino acids. V was clipped by 5 bases and J by 2 bases, with 5 bases between them.

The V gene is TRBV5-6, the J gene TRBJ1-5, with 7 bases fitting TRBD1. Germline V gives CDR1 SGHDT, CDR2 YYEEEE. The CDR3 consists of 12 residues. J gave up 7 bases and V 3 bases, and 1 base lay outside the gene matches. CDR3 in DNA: TGTGCCAGCAGCTCCAGGGGGCAGCCCCAGCATTTT. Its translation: CASSSRGQPQHF. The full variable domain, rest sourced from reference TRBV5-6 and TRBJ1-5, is DAGVTQSPTHLIKTRGQQVTLRCSPKSGHDTVSWYQQALGQGPQFIFQYYEEEERQRGNFPDRFSGHQFPNYSSELNVNALLLGDSALYLCASSSRGQPQHFGDGTRLSIL.

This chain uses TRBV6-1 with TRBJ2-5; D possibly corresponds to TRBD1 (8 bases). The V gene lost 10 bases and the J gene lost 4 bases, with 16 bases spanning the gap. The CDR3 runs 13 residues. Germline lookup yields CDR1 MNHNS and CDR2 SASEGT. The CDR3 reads CATTGGGRETQYF. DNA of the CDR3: TGTGCCACCACAGGGGGGGGCAGAGAGACCCAGTACTTC.

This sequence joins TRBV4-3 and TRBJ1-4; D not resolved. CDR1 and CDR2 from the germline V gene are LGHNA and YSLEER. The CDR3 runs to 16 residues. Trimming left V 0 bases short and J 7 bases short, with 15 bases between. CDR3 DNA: TGCGCCAGCAGCCAAGATTTATTTCGACAAGGTGAAAAACTGTTTTTT. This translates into CASSQDLFRQGEKLFF.